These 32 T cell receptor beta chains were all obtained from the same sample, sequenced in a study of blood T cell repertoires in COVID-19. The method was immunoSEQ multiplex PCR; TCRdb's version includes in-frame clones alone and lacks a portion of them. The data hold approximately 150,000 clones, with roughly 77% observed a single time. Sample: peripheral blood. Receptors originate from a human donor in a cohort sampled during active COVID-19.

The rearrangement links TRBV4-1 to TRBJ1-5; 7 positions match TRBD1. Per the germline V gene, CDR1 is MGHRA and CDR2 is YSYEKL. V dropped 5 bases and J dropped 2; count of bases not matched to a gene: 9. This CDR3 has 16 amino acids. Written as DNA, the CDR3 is TGCGCCAGCAGCGTAGCCCACACAGGGGGCAATCAGCCCCAGCATTTT. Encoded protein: CASSVAHTGGNQPQHF.

CDR3 nucleotides: TGTGCCAGCAGTTATAGGCCCCCAGGGCTGGATACGCAGTATTTT. Its translation: CASSYRPPGLDTQYF. V gene TRBV7-2 combines with J gene TRBJ2-3; the D gene is possibly TRBD1 (5 bases). This CDR3 has 15 amino acids. With 6 bases removed from V and 6 bases from J, the gap between germline ends came to 19 bases. Germline values: CDR1 SGHTA, CDR2 FQGNSA.

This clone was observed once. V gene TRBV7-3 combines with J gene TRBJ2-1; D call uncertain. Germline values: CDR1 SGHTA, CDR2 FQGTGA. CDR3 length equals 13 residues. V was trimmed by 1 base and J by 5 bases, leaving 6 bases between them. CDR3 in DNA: TGTGCCAGCAGCTTAAGCAGTGACAATGAGCAGTTCTTC. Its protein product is CASSLSSDNEQFF.

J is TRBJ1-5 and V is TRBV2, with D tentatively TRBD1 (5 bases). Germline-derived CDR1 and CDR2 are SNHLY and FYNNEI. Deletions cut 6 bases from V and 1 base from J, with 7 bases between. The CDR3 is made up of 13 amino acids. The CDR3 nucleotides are TGTGCCAGCAGAGGACAAAGCAATCAGCCCCAGCATTTT. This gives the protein CASRGQSNQPQHF.

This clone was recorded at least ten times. CDR3 sequence reads: CASSPLTGGAQPKRTQYF. The CDR3 DNA reads as TGTGCCAGCAGTCCACTGACAGGGGGTGCCCAACCCAAGAGAACCCAGTACTTC. The rearrangement joins TRBV27 to TRBJ2-5; 9 nucleotides align to TRBD1. CDR1 and CDR2 from the germline V gene are MNHEY and SMNVEV (reference sequence). The CDR3 totals 18 residues. V shed 5 bases, J shed 8 bases, and the junction held 21 bases outside the gene matches.

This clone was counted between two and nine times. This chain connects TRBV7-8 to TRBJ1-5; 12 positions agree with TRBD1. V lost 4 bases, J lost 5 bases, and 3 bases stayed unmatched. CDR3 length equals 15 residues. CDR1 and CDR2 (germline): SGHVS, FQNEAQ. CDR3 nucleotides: TGTGCCAGCAGCTCCGGGACAGGGGGCGATCAGCCCCAGCATTTT. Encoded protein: CASSSGTGGDQPQHF. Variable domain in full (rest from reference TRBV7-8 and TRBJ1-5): GAGVSQSPRYKVAKRGQDVALRCDPISGHVSLFWYQQALGQGPEFLTYFQNEAQLDKSGLPSDRFFAERPEGSVSTLKIQRTQQEDSAVYLCASSSGTGGDQPQHFGDGTRLSIL.

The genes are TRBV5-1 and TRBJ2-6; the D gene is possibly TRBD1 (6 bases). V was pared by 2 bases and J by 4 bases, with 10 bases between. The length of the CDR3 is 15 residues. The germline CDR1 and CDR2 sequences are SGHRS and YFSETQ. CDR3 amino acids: CASSLTGIGANVLTF. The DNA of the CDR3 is TGCGCCAGCAGCTTAACAGGGATAGGGGCCAACGTCCTGACTTTC.

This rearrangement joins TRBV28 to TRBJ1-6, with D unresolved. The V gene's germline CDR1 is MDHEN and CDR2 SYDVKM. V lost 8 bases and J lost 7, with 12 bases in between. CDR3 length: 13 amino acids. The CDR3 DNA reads TGTGCCAGCGGTGACACCGTAAATTCACCCCTCCACTTT. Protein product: CASGDTVNSPLHF.

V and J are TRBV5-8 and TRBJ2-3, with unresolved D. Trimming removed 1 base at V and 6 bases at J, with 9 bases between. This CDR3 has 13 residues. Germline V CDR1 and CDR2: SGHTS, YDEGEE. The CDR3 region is CASSLQVADTQYF. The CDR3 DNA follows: TGTGCCAGCAGCTTGCAAGTTGCGGATACGCAGTATTTT.

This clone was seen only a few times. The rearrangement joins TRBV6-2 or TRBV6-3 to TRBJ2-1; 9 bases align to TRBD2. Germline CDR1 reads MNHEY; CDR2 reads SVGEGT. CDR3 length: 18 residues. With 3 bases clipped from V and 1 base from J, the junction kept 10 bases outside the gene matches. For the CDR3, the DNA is TGTGCCAGCAGTTATAGTGCTAGCGGGATTAAGTCCTACAATGAGCAGTTCTTC. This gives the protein CASSYSASGIKSYNEQFF.

CDR3 loop: CASRQTGGRNPYEQYF. CDR3 DNA sequence: TGTGCCAGCAGGCAGACAGGGGGCCGCAACCCCTACGAGCAGTACTTC. V gene TRBV28 combines with J gene TRBJ2-7; 10 bases line up with TRBD1. The CDR3 runs 16 residues. The germline V gene has CDR1 MDHEN and CDR2 SYDVKM. J was trimmed by 2 bases and V by 6 bases; bases with no gene match: 10.

The CDR3 DNA reads as TGCGCCAGCAGCTCGTCACTAGCGGGAGGTTACTCCTACGAGCAGTACTTC. As protein: CASSSSLAGGYSYEQYF. The chain couples TRBV5-1 to TRBJ2-7; 12 nucleotides match TRBD2. With 3 bases clipped from V and 0 bases from J, the junction kept 7 bases outside the gene matches. CDR3 length: 17 residues. The germline gives CDR1 SGHRS, CDR2 YFSETQ.

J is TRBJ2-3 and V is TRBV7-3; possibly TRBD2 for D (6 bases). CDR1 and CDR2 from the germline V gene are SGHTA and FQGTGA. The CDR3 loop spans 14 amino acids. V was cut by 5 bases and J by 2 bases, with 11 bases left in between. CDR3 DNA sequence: TGTGCCAGCAGCCCCCGGGACTCCACAGATACGCAGTATTTT. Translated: CASSPRDSTDTQYF.

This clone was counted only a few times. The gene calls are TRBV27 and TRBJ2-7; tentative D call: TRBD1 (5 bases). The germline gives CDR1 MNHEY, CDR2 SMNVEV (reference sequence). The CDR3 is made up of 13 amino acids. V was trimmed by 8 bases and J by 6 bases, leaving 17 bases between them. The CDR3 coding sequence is TGTGCCAGCGGTTCAGGGCTGACTTTCGAGCAGTACTTC. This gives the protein CASGSGLTFEQYF.

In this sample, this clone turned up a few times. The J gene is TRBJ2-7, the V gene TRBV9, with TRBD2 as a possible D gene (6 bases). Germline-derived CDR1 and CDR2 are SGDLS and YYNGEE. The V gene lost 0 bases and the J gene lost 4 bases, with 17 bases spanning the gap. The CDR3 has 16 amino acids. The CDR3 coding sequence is TGTGCCAGCAGCGTAGGGGCTGGGGGAGGTCGGTACGAGCAGTACTTC. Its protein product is CASSVGAGGGRYEQYF.

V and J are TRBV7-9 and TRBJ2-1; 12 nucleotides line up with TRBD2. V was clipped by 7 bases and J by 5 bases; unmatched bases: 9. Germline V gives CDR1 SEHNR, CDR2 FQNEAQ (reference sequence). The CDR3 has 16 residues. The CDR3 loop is CASITTLAGGHNEQFF. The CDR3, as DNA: TGTGCCAGCATCACCACCCTAGCGGGAGGGCACAATGAGCAGTTCTTC.

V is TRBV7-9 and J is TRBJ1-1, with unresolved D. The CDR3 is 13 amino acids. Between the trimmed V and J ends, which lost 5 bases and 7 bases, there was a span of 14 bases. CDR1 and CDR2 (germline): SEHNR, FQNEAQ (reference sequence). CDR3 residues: CASSQERIDEAFF. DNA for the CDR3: TGTGCCAGCAGCCAAGAGCGGATAGATGAAGCTTTCTTT.

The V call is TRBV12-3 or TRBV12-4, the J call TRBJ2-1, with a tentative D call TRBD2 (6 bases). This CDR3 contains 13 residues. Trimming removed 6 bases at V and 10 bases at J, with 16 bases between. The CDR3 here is CASSTTSFGEQFF. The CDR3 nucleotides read TGTGCCAGCAGCACGACTAGTTTTGGGGAGCAGTTCTTC.

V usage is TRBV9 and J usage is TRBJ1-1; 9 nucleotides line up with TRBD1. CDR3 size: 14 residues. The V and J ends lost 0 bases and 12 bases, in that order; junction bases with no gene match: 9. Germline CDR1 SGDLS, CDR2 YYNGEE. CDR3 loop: CASSVEGTGLFPFF. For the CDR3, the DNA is TGTGCCAGCAGCGTAGAAGGGACAGGGCTCTTTCCTTTCTTT. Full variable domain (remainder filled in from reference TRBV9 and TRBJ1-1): DSGVTQTPKHLITATGQRVTLRCSPRSGDLSVYWYQQSLDQGLQFLIQYYNGEERAKGNILERFSAQQFPDLHSELNLSSLELGDSALYFCASSVEGTGLFPFFGQGTRLTVV.

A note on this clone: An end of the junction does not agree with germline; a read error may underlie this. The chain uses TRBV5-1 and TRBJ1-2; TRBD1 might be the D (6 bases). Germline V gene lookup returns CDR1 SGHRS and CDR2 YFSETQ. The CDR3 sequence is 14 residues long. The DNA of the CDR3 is TGCGCCCGCAGCTCGGGGGGGGCCAACTATGGCTACACCTTC. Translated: CARSSGGANYGYTF. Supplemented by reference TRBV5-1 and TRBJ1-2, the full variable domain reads KAGVTQTPRYLIKTRGQQVTLSCSPISGHRSVSWYQQTPGQGLQFLFEYFSETQRNKGNFPGRFSGRQFSNSRSEMNVSTLELGDSALYLCARSSGGANYGYTFGSGTRLTVV.

The CDR3 sequence: CASSYGQDEQFF. The CDR3 DNA reads as TGTGCCAGCAGTTACGGTCAGGATGAGCAGTTCTTC. The rearrangement joins TRBV6-6 to TRBJ2-1; no reliable D call. Trimming removed 2 bases at V and 8 bases at J, with 7 bases between. The germline gives CDR1 MNHNY, CDR2 SVGAGI (reference sequence). The CDR3 runs to 12 residues.

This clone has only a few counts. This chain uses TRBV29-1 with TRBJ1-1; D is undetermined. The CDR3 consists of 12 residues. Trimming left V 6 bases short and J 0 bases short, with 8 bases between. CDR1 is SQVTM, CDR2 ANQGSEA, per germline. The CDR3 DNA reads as TGCAGCGTGGCCTCAGTGAACACTGAAGCTTTCTTT. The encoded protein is CSVASVNTEAFF.

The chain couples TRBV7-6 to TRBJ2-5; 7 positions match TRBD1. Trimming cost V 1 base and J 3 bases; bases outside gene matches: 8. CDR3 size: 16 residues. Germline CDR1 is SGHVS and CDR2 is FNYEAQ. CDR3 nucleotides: TGTGCCAGCAGCTTAGAATACCCCGGGACAGAAGAGACCCAGTACTTC. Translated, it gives CASSLEYPGTEETQYF.

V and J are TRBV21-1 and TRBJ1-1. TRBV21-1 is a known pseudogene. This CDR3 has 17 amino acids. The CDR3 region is CASSKVGGLRRGTEAFF. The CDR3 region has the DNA TGTGCCAGCAGCAAAGTGGGGGGACTCCGGCGGGGGACTGAAGCTTTCTTT.

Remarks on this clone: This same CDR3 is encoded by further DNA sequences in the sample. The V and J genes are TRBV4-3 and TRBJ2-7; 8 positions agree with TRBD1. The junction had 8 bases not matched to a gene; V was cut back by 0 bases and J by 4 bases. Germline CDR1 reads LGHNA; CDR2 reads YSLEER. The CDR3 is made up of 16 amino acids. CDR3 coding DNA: TGCGCCAGCAGCCAAGATCTCACAGGGGGTAGGTACGAGCAGTACTTC. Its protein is CASSQDLTGGRYEQYF.

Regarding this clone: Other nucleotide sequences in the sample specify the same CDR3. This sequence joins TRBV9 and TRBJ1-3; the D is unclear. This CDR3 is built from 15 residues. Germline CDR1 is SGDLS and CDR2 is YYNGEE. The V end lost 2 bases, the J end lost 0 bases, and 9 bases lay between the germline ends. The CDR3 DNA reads TGTGCCAGCAGCGTCCTACAGAACTCTGGAAACACCATATATTTT. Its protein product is CASSVLQNSGNTIYF. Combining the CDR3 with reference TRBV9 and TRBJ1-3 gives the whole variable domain DSGVTQTPKHLITATGQRVTLRCSPRSGDLSVYWYQQSLDQGLQFLIQYYNGEERAKGNILERFSAQQFPDLHSELNLSSLELGDSALYFCASSVLQNSGNTIYFGEGSWLTVV.

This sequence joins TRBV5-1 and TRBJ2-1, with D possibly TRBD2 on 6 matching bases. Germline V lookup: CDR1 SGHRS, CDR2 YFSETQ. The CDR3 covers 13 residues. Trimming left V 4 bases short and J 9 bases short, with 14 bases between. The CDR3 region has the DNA TGCGCCAGCAGCCCCGGTATGGGAGGTGAGCAGTTCTTC. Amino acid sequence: CASSPGMGGEQFF.

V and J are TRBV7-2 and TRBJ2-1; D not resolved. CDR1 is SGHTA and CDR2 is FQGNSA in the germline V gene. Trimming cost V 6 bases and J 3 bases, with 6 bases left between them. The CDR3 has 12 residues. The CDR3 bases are TGTGCCAGCAGTGGCAACTACAATGAGCAGTTCTTC. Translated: CASSGNYNEQFF.

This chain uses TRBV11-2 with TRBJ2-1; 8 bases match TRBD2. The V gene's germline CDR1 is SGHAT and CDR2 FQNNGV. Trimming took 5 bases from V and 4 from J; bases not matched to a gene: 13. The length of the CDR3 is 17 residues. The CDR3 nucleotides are TGTGCCAGCAGCACCACCCAGGGAGCGGGGGCATACAATGAGCAGTTCTTC. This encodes CASSTTQGAGAYNEQFF.

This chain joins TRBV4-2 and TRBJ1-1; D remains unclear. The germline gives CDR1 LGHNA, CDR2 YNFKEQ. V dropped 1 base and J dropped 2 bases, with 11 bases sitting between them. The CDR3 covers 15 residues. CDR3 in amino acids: CASSQVAQKNTEAFF. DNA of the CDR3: TGTGCCAGCAGCCAAGTGGCACAGAAAAACACTGAAGCTTTCTTT.

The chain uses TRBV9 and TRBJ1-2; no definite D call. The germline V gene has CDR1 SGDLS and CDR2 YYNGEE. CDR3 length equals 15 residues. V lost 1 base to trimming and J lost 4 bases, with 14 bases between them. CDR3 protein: CASSVYQIRGYGYTF. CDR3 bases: TGTGCCAGCAGCGTATACCAGATCCGAGGCTATGGCTACACCTTC.

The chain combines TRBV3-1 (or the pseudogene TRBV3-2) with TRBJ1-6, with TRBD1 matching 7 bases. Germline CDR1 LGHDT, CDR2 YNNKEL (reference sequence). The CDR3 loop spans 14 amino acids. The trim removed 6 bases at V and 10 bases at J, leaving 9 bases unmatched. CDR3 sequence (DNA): TGTGCCAGCAGACCCGGACAGGTTCGGTCACCCCTCCACTTT. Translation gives CASRPGQVRSPLHF.